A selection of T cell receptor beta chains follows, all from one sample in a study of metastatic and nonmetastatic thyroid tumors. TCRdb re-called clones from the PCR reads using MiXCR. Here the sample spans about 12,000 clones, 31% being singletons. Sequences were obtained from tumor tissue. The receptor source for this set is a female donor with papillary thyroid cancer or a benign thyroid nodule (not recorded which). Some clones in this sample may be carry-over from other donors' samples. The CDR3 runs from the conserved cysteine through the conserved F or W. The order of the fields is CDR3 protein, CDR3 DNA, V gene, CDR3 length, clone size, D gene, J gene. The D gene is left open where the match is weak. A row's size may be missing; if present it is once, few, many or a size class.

cdr3_aa: CASRMTTGSGYEQYF
cdr3_nt: TGTGCCAGCAGGATGACGACAGGGTCTGGCTACGAGCAGTACTTC
v_call: TRBV6-2/TRBV6-3
cdr3_length: 15
clone_size: medium-sized
d_call: TRBD1
j_call: TRBJ2-7

cdr3_aa: CASSWAVGGGTNIQYF
cdr3_nt: TGTGCCAGCAGTTGGGCGGTGGGAGGGGGCACAAACATTCAGTACTTC
v_call: TRBV6-1
cdr3_length: 16
clone_size: NA
d_call: NA
j_call: TRBJ2-4

cdr3_aa: CASSEFANTEAFF
cdr3_nt: TGTGCCAGCAGTGAATTCGCGAACACTGAAGCTTTCTTT
v_call: TRBV2
cdr3_length: 13
clone_size: few
d_call: NA
j_call: TRBJ1-1

cdr3_aa: CASSPDTESYEQYF
cdr3_nt: TGTGCCAGCTCACCGGATACGGAATCCTACGAGCAGTACTTC
v_call: TRBV18
cdr3_length: 14
clone_size: many
d_call: NA
j_call: TRBJ2-7

cdr3_aa: CASSLASNEQFF
cdr3_nt: TGTGCCAGCAGCCTTGCCAGCAATGAGCAGTTCTTC
v_call: TRBV28
cdr3_length: 12
clone_size: NA
d_call: NA
j_call: TRBJ2-1

cdr3_aa: CASSLDSWSRGGELFF
cdr3_nt: TGTGCCAGCAGCTTAGATTCCTGGAGCAGGGGCGGGGAGCTGTTTTTT
v_call: TRBV11-1
cdr3_length: 16
clone_size: NA
d_call: NA
j_call: TRBJ2-2

cdr3_aa: CASSPRQAGTEAFF
cdr3_nt: TGTGCCAGCAGCCCAAGACAGGCGGGCACTGAAGCTTTCTTT
v_call: TRBV11-2
cdr3_length: 14
clone_size: medium-sized
d_call: NA
j_call: TRBJ1-1

cdr3_aa: CSANQGDGTDTQYF
cdr3_nt: TGCAGTGCTAACCAGGGGGACGGCACAGATACGCAGTATTTT
v_call: TRBV20-1
cdr3_length: 14
clone_size: NA
d_call: TRBD1
j_call: TRBJ2-3

cdr3_aa: CSVTSLVGQVSYGYTF
cdr3_nt: TGCAGCGTTACAAGCCTGGTGGGACAGGTCTCCTATGGCTACACCTTC
v_call: TRBV29-1
cdr3_length: 16
clone_size: many
d_call: TRBD1
j_call: TRBJ1-2

cdr3_aa: CASSSGLSNQPQHF
cdr3_nt: TGTGCCAGCAGCTCGGGTCTAAGCAATCAGCCCCAGCATTTT
v_call: TRBV7-2
cdr3_length: 14
clone_size: many
d_call: NA
j_call: TRBJ1-5

cdr3_aa: CASRLQGMGDGYTF
cdr3_nt: TGTGCCAGCAGGCTACAGGGGATGGGGGATGGCTACACCTTC
v_call: TRBV6-1
cdr3_length: 14
clone_size: few
d_call: TRBD1
j_call: TRBJ1-2

cdr3_aa: CASSQLTSGSNEQFF
cdr3_nt: TGCGCCAGCAGCCAGTTGACTAGCGGGAGCAATGAGCAGTTCTTC
v_call: TRBV4-3
cdr3_length: 15
clone_size: NA
d_call: TRBD2
j_call: TRBJ2-1

cdr3_aa: CASSYAPIVPYGYTF
cdr3_nt: TGTGCCAGCAGTTACGCCCCGATAGTCCCCTATGGCTACACCTTC
v_call: TRBV6-2/TRBV6-3
cdr3_length: 15
clone_size: few
d_call: NA
j_call: TRBJ1-2

cdr3_aa: CSARGQLANYGYTF
cdr3_nt: TGCAGTGCTAGAGGACAGTTAGCTAACTATGGCTACACCTTC
v_call: TRBV20-1
cdr3_length: 14
clone_size: NA
d_call: NA
j_call: TRBJ1-2

cdr3_aa: CASSATSGSTDTQYF
cdr3_nt: TGTGCCAGCAGTGCCACTAGCGGGAGCACAGATACGCAGTATTTT
v_call: TRBV2
cdr3_length: 15
clone_size: medium-sized
d_call: TRBD2
j_call: TRBJ2-3

cdr3_aa: CASSYTGYLGYNEQFF
cdr3_nt: TGTGCCAGTAGTTATACGGGGTACTTGGGATACAATGAGCAGTTCTTC
v_call: TRBV19
cdr3_length: 16
clone_size: NA
d_call: NA
j_call: TRBJ2-1

cdr3_aa: CASSPLGGAYEQYF
cdr3_nt: TGTGCCAGCAGCCCGTTGGGGGGCGCCTACGAGCAGTACTTC
v_call: TRBV6-2/TRBV6-3
cdr3_length: 14
clone_size: NA
d_call: NA
j_call: TRBJ2-7

cdr3_aa: CASRRTGTTREQYF
cdr3_nt: TGTGCCAGCAGACGTACCGGGACTACTCGAGAGCAGTACTTC
v_call: TRBV27
cdr3_length: 14
clone_size: few
d_call: TRBD2
j_call: TRBJ2-7

cdr3_aa: CASSFSATNEKLFF
cdr3_nt: TGTGCCAGCAGTTTCAGCGCAACTAATGAAAAACTGTTTTTT
v_call: TRBV12-3/TRBV12-4
cdr3_length: 14
clone_size: many
d_call: NA
j_call: TRBJ1-4

cdr3_aa: CASKTGDSNTEAFF
cdr3_nt: TGTGCCAGCAAAACAGGGGACTCGAACACTGAAGCTTTCTTT
v_call: TRBV28
cdr3_length: 14
clone_size: NA
d_call: TRBD1
j_call: TRBJ1-1

cdr3_aa: CSARPGTRPLGNEQFF
cdr3_nt: TGCAGTGCTAGGCCGGGGACTAGGCCTCTTGGGAATGAGCAGTTCTTC
v_call: TRBV20-1
cdr3_length: 16
clone_size: few
d_call: TRBD2
j_call: TRBJ2-1

cdr3_aa: CASSYFGGGDQPQHF
cdr3_nt: TGTGCCAGCAGTTACTTCGGCGGGGGTGATCAGCCCCAGCATTTT
v_call: TRBV6-5
cdr3_length: 15
clone_size: few
d_call: NA
j_call: TRBJ1-5

cdr3_aa: CASSRGDTEAFF
cdr3_nt: TGTGCCAGCTCCCGGGGTGACACTGAAGCTTTCTTT
v_call: TRBV6-1
cdr3_length: 12
clone_size: few
d_call: NA
j_call: TRBJ1-1

cdr3_aa: CASIGYVQETQYF
cdr3_nt: TGTGCCAGCATTGGGTACGTCCAAGAGACCCAGTACTTC
v_call: TRBV6-2/TRBV6-3
cdr3_length: 13
clone_size: few
d_call: NA
j_call: TRBJ2-5

cdr3_aa: CASSLFTLASFYEQYF
cdr3_nt: TGTGCCAGCAGTTTATTTACACTAGCGTCCTTCTACGAGCAGTACTTC
v_call: TRBV28
cdr3_length: 16
clone_size: NA
d_call: TRBD2
j_call: TRBJ2-7

cdr3_aa: CSATRSAGGAHGNEQFF
cdr3_nt: TGCAGTGCTACCCGTTCAGCGGGAGGGGCCCACGGGAATGAGCAGTTCTTC
v_call: TRBV20-1
cdr3_length: 17
clone_size: many
d_call: TRBD2
j_call: TRBJ2-1

cdr3_aa: CASRRQGVGLNQPQHF
cdr3_nt: TGTGCCAGCAGACGACAGGGAGTGGGACTCAATCAGCCCCAGCATTTT
v_call: TRBV6-1
cdr3_length: 16
clone_size: few
d_call: TRBD1
j_call: TRBJ1-5

cdr3_aa: CASSFHNEQFF
cdr3_nt: TGTGCCAGCAGCTTTCACAATGAGCAGTTCTTC
v_call: TRBV6-1
cdr3_length: 11
clone_size: few
d_call: NA
j_call: TRBJ2-1

cdr3_aa: CASSTGASGNSPLHF
cdr3_nt: TGTGCCAGCAGTACCGGCGCTTCGGGAAATTCACCCCTCCACTTT
v_call: TRBV6-4
cdr3_length: 15
clone_size: medium-sized
d_call: NA
j_call: TRBJ1-6

cdr3_aa: CMTGTPAYGYTF
cdr3_nt: TGCATGACAGGGACCCCTGCATATGGCTACACCTTC
v_call: TRBV20-1
cdr3_length: 12
clone_size: NA
d_call: TRBD1
j_call: TRBJ1-2

cdr3_aa: CSARRQESSYEQYF
cdr3_nt: TGCAGTGCTAGGAGGCAGGAGAGCTCCTACGAGCAGTACTTC
v_call: TRBV20-1
cdr3_length: 14
clone_size: NA
d_call: NA
j_call: TRBJ2-7

cdr3_aa: CASSVGSREEQYF
cdr3_nt: TGTGCCAGCAGTGTCGGGAGCAGGGAAGAGCAGTACTTC
v_call: TRBV6-1
cdr3_length: 13
clone_size: NA
d_call: NA
j_call: TRBJ2-7

cdr3_aa: CASSLVPGVAEAFF
cdr3_nt: TGTGCCAGCAGCTTAGTCCCGGGGGTGGCTGAAGCTTTCTTT
v_call: TRBV7-3
cdr3_length: 14
clone_size: many
d_call: NA
j_call: TRBJ1-1

cdr3_aa: CASRVPGTLANYGYTF
cdr3_nt: TGTGCCAGCAGAGTCCCGGGGACATTAGCTAACTATGGCTACACCTTC
v_call: TRBV6-1
cdr3_length: 16
clone_size: medium-sized
d_call: NA
j_call: TRBJ1-2

cdr3_aa: CASSLEYTDAYEQYF
cdr3_nt: TGTGCCAGCAGCTTAGAGTACACAGACGCCTACGAGCAGTACTTC
v_call: TRBV7-2
cdr3_length: 15
clone_size: NA
d_call: NA
j_call: TRBJ2-7

cdr3_aa: CSAQDAFF
cdr3_nt: TGCAGTGCCCAGGACGCTTTCTTT
v_call: TRBV20-1
cdr3_length: 8
clone_size: NA
d_call: NA
j_call: TRBJ1-1

cdr3_aa: CARVGPGDF
cdr3_nt: TGTGCCCGCGTGGGTCCGGGGGATTTT
v_call: TRBV6-2/TRBV6-3
cdr3_length: 9
clone_size: few
d_call: NA
j_call: TRBJ1-5

cdr3_aa: CASSFLGAFGYTF
cdr3_nt: TGTGCCAGCAGTTTTCTGGGGGCGTTTGGCTACACCTTC
v_call: TRBV28
cdr3_length: 13
clone_size: few
d_call: NA
j_call: TRBJ1-2

cdr3_aa: CASSPGRYNEQFF
cdr3_nt: TGCGCCAGCAGCCCGGGACGGTACAATGAGCAGTTCTTC
v_call: TRBV4-1
cdr3_length: 13
clone_size: many
d_call: NA
j_call: TRBJ2-1

cdr3_aa: CASSQNRGAKNIQYF
cdr3_nt: TGCGCCAGCAGCCAAAACAGGGGCGCCAAAAACATTCAGTACTTC
v_call: TRBV4-3
cdr3_length: 15
clone_size: many
d_call: TRBD1
j_call: TRBJ2-4

cdr3_aa: CASRTVTTANSPLHF
cdr3_nt: TGTGCCAGCAGGACCGTTACGACGGCCAATTCACCCCTCCACTTT
v_call: TRBV6-1
cdr3_length: 15
clone_size: medium-sized
d_call: NA
j_call: TRBJ1-6

cdr3_aa: CASSETTGVGSYEQYF
cdr3_nt: TGTGCCAGCAGTGAAACCACAGGGGTAGGTTCCTACGAGCAGTACTTC
v_call: TRBV6-1
cdr3_length: 16
clone_size: few
d_call: TRBD1
j_call: TRBJ2-7

cdr3_aa: CASSVTGMPYEQYF
cdr3_nt: TGTGCCAGCAGCGTGACAGGAATGCCCTACGAGCAGTACTTC
v_call: TRBV5-6
cdr3_length: 14
clone_size: NA
d_call: NA
j_call: TRBJ2-7

cdr3_aa: CASSLVRQEQFF
cdr3_nt: TGCGCCAGCAGCTTGGTCCGCCAAGAGCAGTTCTTC
v_call: TRBV5-1
cdr3_length: 12
clone_size: NA
d_call: NA
j_call: TRBJ2-1

cdr3_aa: CSATGPGLANSYEQYF
cdr3_nt: TGCAGTGCAACCGGCCCGGGACTAGCGAACTCCTACGAGCAGTACTTC
v_call: TRBV20-1
cdr3_length: 16
clone_size: NA
d_call: TRBD2
j_call: TRBJ2-7

cdr3_aa: CASSPHGQGNQPQHF
cdr3_nt: TGCGCCAGCAGCCCGCACGGACAGGGTAATCAGCCCCAGCATTTT
v_call: TRBV5-1
cdr3_length: 15
clone_size: once
d_call: TRBD1
j_call: TRBJ1-5

cdr3_aa: CASGQGEYEQYF
cdr3_nt: TGTGCGTCTGGACAGGGTGAATACGAGCAGTACTTC
v_call: TRBV6-1
cdr3_length: 12
clone_size: NA
d_call: TRBD1
j_call: TRBJ2-7

cdr3_aa: CASSSEPSAATDTQYF
cdr3_nt: TGCGCCAGCAGCTCGGAACCTAGCGCAGCCACAGATACGCAGTATTTT
v_call: TRBV5-1
cdr3_length: 16
clone_size: NA
d_call: NA
j_call: TRBJ2-3

cdr3_aa: CASSPHSGTDYGYTF
cdr3_nt: TGTGCCAGCAGCCCCCACTCCGGGACAGACTATGGCTACACCTTC
v_call: TRBV14
cdr3_length: 15
clone_size: medium-sized
d_call: TRBD1
j_call: TRBJ1-2

cdr3_aa: CASSNSGLERGEQFF
cdr3_nt: TGTGCCAGCAGTAACAGCGGCCTCGAGCGGGGTGAGCAGTTCTTC
v_call: TRBV28
cdr3_length: 15
clone_size: NA
d_call: TRBD2
j_call: TRBJ2-1

cdr3_aa: CASSATREAFF
cdr3_nt: TGTGCCAGCAGTGCGACGCGGGAAGCTTTCTTT
v_call: TRBV6-2/TRBV6-3
cdr3_length: 11
clone_size: medium-sized
d_call: NA
j_call: TRBJ1-1

cdr3_aa: CASSPYSGGITYEQYF
cdr3_nt: TGTGCCAGCAGCCCCTATAGCGGGGGGATTACCTACGAGCAGTACTTC
v_call: TRBV7-8
cdr3_length: 16
clone_size: NA
d_call: TRBD2
j_call: TRBJ2-7

cdr3_aa: CASRSTVFGNQPQHF
cdr3_nt: TGTGCCAGCAGATCGACGGTTTTTGGCAATCAGCCCCAGCATTTT
v_call: TRBV28
cdr3_length: 15
clone_size: many
d_call: NA
j_call: TRBJ1-5

cdr3_aa: CSASDPSWGSDEQFF
cdr3_nt: TGCAGTGCTAGTGACCCTAGCTGGGGGAGCGATGAGCAGTTCTTC
v_call: TRBV20-1
cdr3_length: 15
clone_size: medium-sized
d_call: NA
j_call: TRBJ2-1

cdr3_aa: CASGGGKYEQYF
cdr3_nt: TGTGCCAGCGGAGGAGGCAAGTACGAGCAGTACTTC
v_call: TRBV6-1
cdr3_length: 12
clone_size: few
d_call: NA
j_call: TRBJ2-7